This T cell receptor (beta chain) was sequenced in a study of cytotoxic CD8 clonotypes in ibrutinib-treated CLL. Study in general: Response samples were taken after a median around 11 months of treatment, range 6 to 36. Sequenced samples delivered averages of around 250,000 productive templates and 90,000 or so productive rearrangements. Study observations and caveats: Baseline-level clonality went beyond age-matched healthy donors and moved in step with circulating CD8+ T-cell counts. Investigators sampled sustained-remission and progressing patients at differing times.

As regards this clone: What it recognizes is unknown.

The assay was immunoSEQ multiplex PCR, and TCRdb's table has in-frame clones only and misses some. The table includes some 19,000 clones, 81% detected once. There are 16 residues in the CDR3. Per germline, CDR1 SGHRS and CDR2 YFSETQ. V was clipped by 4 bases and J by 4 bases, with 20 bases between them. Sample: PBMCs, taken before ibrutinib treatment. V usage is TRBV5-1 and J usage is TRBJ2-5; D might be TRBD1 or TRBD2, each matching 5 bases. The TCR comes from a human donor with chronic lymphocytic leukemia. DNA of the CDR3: TGCGCCAGCAGCGCCGGACCGGGGCTAGTCCCAGAGACCCAGTACTTC. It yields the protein CASSAGPGLVPETQYF.